This entry is about one T cell receptor beta chain. What it binds is unknown. Expansion with viral peptide pools was applied to antigen-specific CD4+ T cells by the ViraFEST assay prior to sequencing. Subsequent to a culture period of about ten days, CD4+ T cells were isolated. Absence of prior SARS-CoV-2 infection characterized the vaccine recipients, who showed negative nucleocapsid antibodies. On days 3 and 7, fresh IL-2 medium replaced half the medium. This specimen comes from a study of vaccination effects on CD4 cells after COVID-19. The wider study: BNT162b2 vaccine or mRNA-1273 vaccine was given to participants in two doses. Points from the study as a whole: Early timepoints after infection were absent, and convalescent patients were few in the study.

The V gene's germline CDR1 is MNHEY and CDR2 SVGAGI. The CDR3 is 15 residues long. The V gene end was trimmed by 2 bases and the J gene end by 6 bases; junction bases not matched to a gene: 7. Sequencing used immunoSEQ multiplex PCR; TCRdb keeps in-frame clones, though not all of them. The sample consists of around 71,000 clones, over 65% of them appearing once. The sample here was CD4+ T cells from PBMCs cultured with HCoV-OC43 spike peptides, taken before COVID-19 vaccination. Subset here: HCoV-OC43 spike overlapping peptide pool stimulation. The V and J genes are TRBV6-5 and TRBJ1-2; 9 bases align to TRBD1. The source is a human donor who received a COVID-19 vaccine. Here the CDR3 DNA reads TGTGCCAGCAGTTACCTAGGGACAGGGAGAGATGGCTACACCTTC. Its protein is CASSYLGTGRDGYTF.